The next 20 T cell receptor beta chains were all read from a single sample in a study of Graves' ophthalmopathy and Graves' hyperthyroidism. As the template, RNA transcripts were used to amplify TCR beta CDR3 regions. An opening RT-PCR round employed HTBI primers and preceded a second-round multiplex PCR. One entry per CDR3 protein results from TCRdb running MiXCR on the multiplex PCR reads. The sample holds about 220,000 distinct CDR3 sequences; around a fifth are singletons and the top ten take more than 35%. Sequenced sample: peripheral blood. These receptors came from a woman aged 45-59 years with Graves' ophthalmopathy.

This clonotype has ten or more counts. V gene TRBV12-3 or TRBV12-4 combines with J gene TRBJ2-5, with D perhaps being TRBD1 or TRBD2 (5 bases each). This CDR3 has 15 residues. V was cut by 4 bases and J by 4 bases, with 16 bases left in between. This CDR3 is CASSWGGPRGETQYF. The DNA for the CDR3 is TGTGCCAGCAGTTGGGGCGGGCCGAGAGGAGAGACCCAGTACTTC.

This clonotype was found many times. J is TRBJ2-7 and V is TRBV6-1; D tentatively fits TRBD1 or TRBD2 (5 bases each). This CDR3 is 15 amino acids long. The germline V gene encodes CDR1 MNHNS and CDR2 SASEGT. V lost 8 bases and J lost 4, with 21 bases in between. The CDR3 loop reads CASRLGQGRGYEQYF. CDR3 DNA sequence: TGTGCCAGCCGGCTTGGGCAGGGCCGAGGGTACGAGCAGTACTTC.

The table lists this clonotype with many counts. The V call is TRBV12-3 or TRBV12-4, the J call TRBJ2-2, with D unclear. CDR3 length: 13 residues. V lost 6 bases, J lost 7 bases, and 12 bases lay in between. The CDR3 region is CASSEVGVGELFF. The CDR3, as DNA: TGTGCCAGCAGCGAAGTAGGCGTCGGGGAGCTGTTTTTT.

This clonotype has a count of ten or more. CDR3 nucleotide sequence: TGTGCCAGCAGTTTCATGAACACTGAAGCTTTCTTT. It is translated as CASSFMNTEAFF. V gene TRBV11-2 combines with J gene TRBJ1-1, with D unclear. Trimming took 6 bases from V and 0 from J, leaving 5 bases between them. Germline CDR1 is SGHAT and CDR2 is FQNNGV. The CDR3 has 12 residues.

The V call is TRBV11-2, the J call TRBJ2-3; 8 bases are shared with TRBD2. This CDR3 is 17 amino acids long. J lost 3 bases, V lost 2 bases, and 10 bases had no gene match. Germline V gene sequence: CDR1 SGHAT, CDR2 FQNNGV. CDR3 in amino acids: CASSLKGTGGSTDTQYF. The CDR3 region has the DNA TGTGCCAGCAGCTTAAAGGGTACGGGAGGGAGTACAGATACGCAGTATTTT.

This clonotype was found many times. CDR3 protein: CAFNTGTGVTGELFF. CDR3 coding DNA: TGTGCCTTTAACACTGGGACAGGGGTCACCGGGGAGCTGTTTTTT. The gene calls are TRBV30 and TRBJ2-2; TRBD1 agrees at 10 bases. V gave up 7 bases and J gave up 4 bases; unmatched junction bases: 9. The CDR3 loop spans 15 amino acids. Germline V lookup: CDR1 GTSNPN, CDR2 SVGIG (reference sequence).

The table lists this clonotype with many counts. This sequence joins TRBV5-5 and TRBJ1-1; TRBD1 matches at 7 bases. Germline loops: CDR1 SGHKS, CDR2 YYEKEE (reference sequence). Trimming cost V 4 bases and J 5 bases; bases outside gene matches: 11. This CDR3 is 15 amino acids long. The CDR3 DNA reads TGTGCCAGCAGCCACACAGGGGCCGACCGAACTGAAGCTTTCTTT. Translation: CASSHTGADRTEAFF.

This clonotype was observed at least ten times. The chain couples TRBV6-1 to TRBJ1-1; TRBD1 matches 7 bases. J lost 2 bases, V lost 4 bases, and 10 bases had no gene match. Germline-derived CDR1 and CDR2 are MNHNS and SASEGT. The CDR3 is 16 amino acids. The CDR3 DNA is TGTGCCAGCAGTGCACCACCGGGACAGATAAACACTGAAGCTTTCTTT. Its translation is CASSAPPGQINTEAFF.

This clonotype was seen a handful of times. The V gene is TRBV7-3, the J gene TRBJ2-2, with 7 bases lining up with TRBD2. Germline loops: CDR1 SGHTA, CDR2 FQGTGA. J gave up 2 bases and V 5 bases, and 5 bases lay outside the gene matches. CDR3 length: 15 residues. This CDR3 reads CASSKTGLNTGELFF. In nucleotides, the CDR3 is TGTGCCAGCAGCAAAACGGGACTAAACACCGGGGAGCTGTTTTTT.

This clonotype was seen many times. The CDR3 DNA sequence: TGCAGCGTTGAAGGGACTAGCGGGAGTGTCTACGAGCAGTACTTC. Encoded protein: CSVEGTSGSVYEQYF. The V gene is TRBV29-1, the J gene TRBJ2-7, with 13 bases fitting TRBD2. The length of the CDR3 is 15 residues. Germline V gene data show CDR1 as SQVTM and CDR2 as ANQGSEA. The junction had 3 bases not matched to a gene; V was cut back by 1 base and J by 3 bases.

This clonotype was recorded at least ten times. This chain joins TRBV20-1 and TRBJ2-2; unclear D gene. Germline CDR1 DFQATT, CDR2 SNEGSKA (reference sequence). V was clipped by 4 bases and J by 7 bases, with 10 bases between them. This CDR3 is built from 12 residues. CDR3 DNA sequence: TGCAGTGCTACCACAACGGACGGGGAGCTGTTTTTT. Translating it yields CSATTTDGELFF.

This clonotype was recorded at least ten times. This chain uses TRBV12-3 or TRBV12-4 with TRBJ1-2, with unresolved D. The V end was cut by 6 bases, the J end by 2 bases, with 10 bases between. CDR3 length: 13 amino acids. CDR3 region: CASSPDPNYGYTF. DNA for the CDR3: TGTGCCAGCAGCCCGGATCCCAACTATGGCTACACCTTC.

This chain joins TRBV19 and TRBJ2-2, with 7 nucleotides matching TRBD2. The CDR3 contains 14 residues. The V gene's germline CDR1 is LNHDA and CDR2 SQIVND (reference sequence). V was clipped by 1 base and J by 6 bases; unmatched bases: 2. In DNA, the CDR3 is TGTGCCAGTAGTATAGGAGCGGGACCCGGGGAGCTGTTTTTT. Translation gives CASSIGAGPGELFF. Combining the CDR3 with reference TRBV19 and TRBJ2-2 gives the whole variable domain DGGITQSPKYLFRKEGQNVTLSCEQNLNHDAMYWYRQDPGQGLRLIYYSQIVNDFQKGDIAEGYSVSREKKESFPLTVTSAQKNPTAFYLCASSIGAGPGELFFGEGSRLTVL.

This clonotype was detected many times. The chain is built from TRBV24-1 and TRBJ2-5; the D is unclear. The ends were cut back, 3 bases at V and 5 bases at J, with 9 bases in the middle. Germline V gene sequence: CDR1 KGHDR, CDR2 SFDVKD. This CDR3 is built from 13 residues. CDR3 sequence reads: CATSDRAGETQYF. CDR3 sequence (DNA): TGTGCCACCAGTGATAGGGCCGGGGAGACCCAGTACTTC.

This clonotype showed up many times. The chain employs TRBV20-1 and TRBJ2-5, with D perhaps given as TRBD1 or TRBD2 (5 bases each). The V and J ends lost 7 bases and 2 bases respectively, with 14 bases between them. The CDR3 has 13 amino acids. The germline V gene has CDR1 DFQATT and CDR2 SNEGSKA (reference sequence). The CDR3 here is CSVVGTQQETQYF. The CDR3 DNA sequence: TGCAGTGTGGTCGGGACCCAACAAGAGACCCAGTACTTC.

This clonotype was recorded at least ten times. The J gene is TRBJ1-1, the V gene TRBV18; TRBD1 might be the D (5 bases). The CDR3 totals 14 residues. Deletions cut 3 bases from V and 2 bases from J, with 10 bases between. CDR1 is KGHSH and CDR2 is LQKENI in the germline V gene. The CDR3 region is CASSPTGTNTEAFF. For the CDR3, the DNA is TGTGCCAGCTCACCTACCGGGACTAACACTGAAGCTTTCTTT.

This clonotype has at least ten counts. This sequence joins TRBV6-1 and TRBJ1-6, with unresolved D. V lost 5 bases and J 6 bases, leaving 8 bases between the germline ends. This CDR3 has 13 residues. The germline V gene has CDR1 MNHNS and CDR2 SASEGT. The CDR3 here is CASSRAGNSPLHF. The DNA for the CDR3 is TGTGCCAGCAGTAGGGCGGGTAATTCACCCCTCCACTTT.

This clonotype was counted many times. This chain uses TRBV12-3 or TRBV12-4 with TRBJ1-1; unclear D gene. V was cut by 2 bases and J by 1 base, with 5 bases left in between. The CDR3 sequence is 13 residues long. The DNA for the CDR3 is TGTGCCAGCAGTTTAAGCGGGAACACTGAAGCTTTCTTT. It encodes CASSLSGNTEAFF.

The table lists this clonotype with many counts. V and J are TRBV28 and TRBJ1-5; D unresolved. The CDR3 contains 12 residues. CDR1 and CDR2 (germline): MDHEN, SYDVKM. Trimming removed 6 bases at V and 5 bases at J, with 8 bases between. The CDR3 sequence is CASRLNDQPQHF. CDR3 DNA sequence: TGTGCCAGCAGACTCAACGATCAGCCCCAGCATTTT.

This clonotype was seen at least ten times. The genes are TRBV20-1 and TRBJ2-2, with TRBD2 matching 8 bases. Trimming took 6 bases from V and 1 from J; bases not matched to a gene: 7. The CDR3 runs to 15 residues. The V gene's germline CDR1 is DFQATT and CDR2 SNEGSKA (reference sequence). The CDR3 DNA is TGCAGTGCCCCGCAAGCGGGGGTGAACACCGGGGAGCTGTTTTTT. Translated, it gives CSAPQAGVNTGELFF.